Below, 22 T cell receptor beta chains from the same sample are listed, as sequenced in a study of identical twins. TCRdb redid the calling of the 5' RACE reads with MiXCR, one entry per CDR3 protein. The sample lists some 500,000 distinct CDR3 sequences, roughly an eighth occurring once. The same sample was also studied in work on yellow fever vaccine responses in identical twins.

The sequencing input was CD4+ T cells sorted from blood. These receptors originate from a young woman in good health.

This clonotype was counted a few times. The V call is TRBV7-2, the J call TRBJ1-6; D is unresolved. With 5 bases removed from V and 2 bases from J, the gap between germline ends came to 7 bases. The CDR3 covers 14 residues. Germline CDR1 reads SGHTA; CDR2 reads FQGNSA. DNA of the CDR3: TGTGCCAGCAGCGCCAGGACCTATAATTCACCCCTCCACTTT. Amino acids: CASSARTYNSPLHF. Full variable domain (missing parts from reference TRBV7-2 and TRBJ1-6): GAGVSQSPSNKVTEKGKDVELRCDPISGHTALYWYRQSLGQGLEFLIYFQGNSAPDKSGLPSDRFSAERTGGSVSTLTIQRTQQEDSAVYLCASSARTYNSPLHFGNGTRLTVT.

This clonotype was counted only a few times. The rearrangement links TRBV5-1 to TRBJ2-6; D unresolved. CDR3 length equals 17 residues. Trimming removed 0 bases from V and 0 bases from J, with 10 bases in between. Germline V CDR1 and CDR2: SGHRS, YFSETQ. The CDR3 region has the DNA TGCGCCAGCAGCTTGGGACATCGGAACTCTGGGGCCAACGTCCTGACTTTC. This gives the protein CASSLGHRNSGANVLTF.

The V and J genes are TRBV15 and TRBJ2-4; no clear D. Trimming removed 10 bases at V and 0 bases at J, with 16 bases between. The CDR3 is 15 amino acids. The V gene's germline CDR1 is LNHNV and CDR2 YYDKDF (reference sequence). The CDR3 sequence: CANRTSSGAKNIQYF. The DNA for the CDR3 is TGTGCCAACCGGACCTCGTCGGGAGCCAAAAACATTCAGTACTTC.

This chain links TRBV28 with TRBJ1-5, with D uncertain. The V end was cut by 3 bases, the J end by 4 bases, with 10 bases between. The length of the CDR3 is 14 residues. The germline gives CDR1 MDHEN, CDR2 SYDVKM. The chain's CDR3 is CASSFPGSNQPQHF. The CDR3, as DNA: TGTGCCAGCAGTTTCCCGGGATCAAATCAGCCCCAGCATTTT.

This rearrangement joins TRBV20-1 to TRBJ2-7, with 11 bases identical to TRBD2. With V trimmed by 7 bases and J by 6 bases, 20 bases remained unmatched. The CDR3 is 17 amino acids. Germline V lookup: CDR1 DFQATT, CDR2 SNEGSKA (reference sequence). CDR3 coding DNA: TGCAGTGGGGGGGGACTAGCGGATCTTCCACCTCCAGGCGAGCAGTACTTC. It codes for CSGGGLADLPPPGEQYF.

There are a few counts of this clonotype. This chain connects TRBV6-5 to TRBJ2-3; the match to TRBD1 covers 9 bases. V was clipped by 4 bases and J by 2 bases; unmatched bases: 7. The CDR3 contains 16 residues. Looked up from germline, CDR1 is MNHEY and CDR2 is SVGAGI. The CDR3 DNA reads as TGTGCCAGCAGTTTAGGACAGGGGTTCGTCACAGATACGCAGTATTTT. It specifies CASSLGQGFVTDTQYF.

This clonotype has a count of ten or more. J is TRBJ2-1 and V is TRBV18; TRBD2 matches 7 bases. Germline CDR1 reads KGHSH; CDR2 reads LQKENI. V lost 1 base to trimming and J lost 0 bases; unmatched junction nucleotides: 6. CDR3 length equals 17 residues. CDR3 protein: CASSPRGSLSSYNEQFF. The CDR3 nucleotides are TGTGCCAGCTCACCACGCGGGAGTCTCAGCTCCTACAATGAGCAGTTCTTC.

This clonotype appeared a few times. This chain connects TRBV20-1 to TRBJ2-1; 11 bases align to TRBD2. The CDR3 is 14 residues long. Germline V CDR1 and CDR2: DFQATT, SNEGSKA (reference sequence). V lost 6 bases and J lost 4; bases outside the gene matches: 5. The chain's CDR3 is CSASSGGAYNEQFF. The CDR3 DNA reads TGCAGTGCCAGTAGCGGGGGGGCATACAATGAGCAGTTCTTC.

This clonotype occurred a few times. The V and J genes are TRBV3-1 and TRBJ1-3; D call uncertain. CDR1 is LGHDT, CDR2 YNNKEL, per germline (reference sequence). V lost 1 base to trimming and J lost 1 base, with 11 bases between them. The CDR3 is made up of 16 amino acids. CDR3 region: CASSQVGRESGNTIYF. The CDR3 bases are TGTGCCAGCAGCCAAGTGGGTAGGGAATCTGGAAACACCATATATTTT.

This clonotype was observed many times. The rearrangement joins TRBV4-3 to TRBJ1-2, with D tentatively TRBD1 (6 bases). This CDR3 has 15 residues. The V gene's germline CDR1 is LGHNA and CDR2 YSLEER. V was pared by 0 bases and J by 4 bases, with 12 bases between. The CDR3: CASSQDGQGTYGYTF. The DNA for the CDR3 is TGCGCCAGCAGCCAAGATGGTCAGGGGACCTATGGCTACACCTTC.

The rearrangement joins TRBV6-5 to TRBJ2-7; tentatively, D is TRBD1 (6 bases). V lost 5 bases, J lost 10 bases, and 12 bases lay in between. The CDR3 spans 11 residues. The V gene's germline CDR1 is MNHEY and CDR2 SVGAGI. This chain's CDR3 is CASSDLGGQYF. The CDR3 DNA sequence: TGTGCCAGCAGTGACCTAGGGGGACAGTACTTC.

The chain combines TRBV28 with TRBJ2-5, with 8 bases fitting TRBD1. The CDR3 consists of 17 residues. The V gene end was trimmed by 2 bases and the J gene end by 5 bases; junction bases not matched to a gene: 13. Per germline, CDR1 MDHEN and CDR2 SYDVKM. Written as DNA, the CDR3 is TGTGCCAGCAGTTTAATCGGGCAGGGGGCCTTGAGGGAGACCCAGTACTTC. This codes for CASSLIGQGALRETQYF.

This chain uses TRBV4-2 with TRBJ2-7, with D unresolved. Germline V CDR1 and CDR2: LGHNA, YNFKEQ. V was clipped by 8 bases and J by 3 bases, with 17 bases between them. The CDR3 is 14 residues long. This CDR3 reads CASATGLRCYEQYF. The CDR3 nucleotides read TGTGCCAGCGCCACCGGGCTTCGGTGCTACGAGCAGTACTTC.

This clonotype was seen ten or more times. The chain has TRBV12-3 or TRBV12-4 and TRBJ1-2, with D tentatively TRBD1 (6 bases). This CDR3 is 13 amino acids long. Trimming shortened V by 6 bases and J by 4 bases, and 12 bases separated the two germline ends. In nucleotides, the CDR3 is TGTGCCAGCAGCGCCGGGACATCCTATGGCTACACCTTC. Translation gives CASSAGTSYGYTF.

This clonotype was observed at least ten times. The chain uses TRBV12-3 or TRBV12-4 and TRBJ2-2, with 8 bases fitting TRBD2. The CDR3 is 16 amino acids. The trim removed 6 bases at V and 0 bases at J, leaving 6 bases unmatched. This chain's CDR3 is CASREPLAANTGELFF. The DNA of the CDR3 is TGTGCCAGCAGGGAGCCACTAGCGGCGAACACCGGGGAGCTGTTTTTT.

This clonotype was observed a handful of times. The genes are TRBV6-2 or TRBV6-3 and TRBJ2-5, with D perhaps matching TRBD1 or TRBD2 (5 bases each). Germline CDR1 MNHEY, CDR2 SVGEGT. This CDR3 is 11 amino acids long. V lost 8 bases and J 3 bases, leaving 7 bases between the germline ends. The CDR3 is CASGGKETQYF. CDR3 DNA: TGTGCCAGCGGGGGTAAAGAGACCCAGTACTTC.

V is TRBV7-8 and J is TRBJ2-7; D remains ambiguous. V lost 10 bases, J lost 6 bases, and 19 bases lay in between. CDR3 length: 13 residues. Germline CDR1 SGHVS, CDR2 FQNEAQ. The CDR3 spells CAIGPRFRCEQYF. The DNA of the CDR3 is TGTGCCATCGGCCCCCGGTTCCGCTGCGAGCAGTACTTC.

This clonotype was counted between two and nine times. The chain combines TRBV10-2 with TRBJ2-4; D is unclear. Germline values: CDR1 WSHSY, CDR2 SAAADI. CDR3 length equals 16 residues. Trimming took 3 bases from V and 0 from J, leaving 12 bases between them. For the CDR3, the DNA is TGCGCCAGCAGTGAAAGCGAGCGATTAGCCAAAAACATTCAGTACTTC. Translation: CASSESERLAKNIQYF.

This clonotype was counted between two and nine times. V is TRBV14 and J is TRBJ1-2, with D possibly matching TRBD1 (5 bases). V was clipped by 0 bases and J by 5 bases, with 13 bases between them. In germline, CDR1 is SGHDN, CDR2 FVKESK. The CDR3 consists of 15 residues. The CDR3 sequence is CASSQEGPRGYGYTF. The CDR3, as DNA: TGTGCCAGCAGCCAAGAGGGACCAAGAGGATATGGCTACACCTTC.

The V and J genes are TRBV12-3 or TRBV12-4 and TRBJ2-1, with D maybe TRBD1 (6 bases). CDR3 size: 15 residues. Trimming took 0 bases from V and 8 from J, leaving 14 bases between them. The CDR3 is CASSLAENRVDEQFF. In nucleotides, the CDR3 is TGTGCCAGCAGTTTAGCGGAAAACAGGGTGGATGAGCAGTTCTTC.

This chain uses TRBV5-5 with TRBJ2-3; D is unresolved. Germline CDR1 is SGHKS and CDR2 is YYEKEE (reference sequence). There are 14 residues in the CDR3. V was cut by 4 bases and J by 2 bases, with 11 bases left in between. The CDR3 DNA sequence: TGTGCCAGCAGCCCCAACGATCTCACAGATACGCAGTATTTT. Translating it yields CASSPNDLTDTQYF.

This clonotype was observed a few times. The rearrangement links TRBV6-1 to TRBJ2-3; 8 bases are a match to TRBD1. This CDR3 has 15 residues. The germline V gene has CDR1 MNHNS and CDR2 SASEGT. The V segment lost 6 bases and the J segment 8 bases; nucleotides outside the gene matches: 13. The CDR3 bases are TGTGCCAGCAGCCCGGCCGTCCAGGGGGCGCGTACGCAGTATTTT. Its translation is CASSPAVQGARTQYF.